One T cell receptor beta chain is described in this entry. Its antigen has not been determined. The input lacks base qualities; no much larger clone sits a single base away. These data originate in a study of cytomegalovirus exposure and HLA in healthy donors (dated by TCRdb to the late 2010s). Turning to the overall study: An earlier analysis of around 600 of the donors reported approximately 300 Gb of sequence data and roughly 110 million unique TCR beta sequences from about 180 million T cells. The T cell repertoires of under 700 subjects were profiled by immunosequencing and related to cytomegalovirus serostatus. Typing coverage varied by locus: roughly 620-640 donors for A, B, C, DRB1 and DQB1; roughly 560 for DQA1; around 570 for DPA1; 450 to 480 for DPB1. An earlier analysis of 500 to 650 of the donors applied high-throughput TCR beta sequencing to assess whether each TCR beta V gene segment acted as functional or pseudogenic. The aim of the study was to test whether cataloging public T cell receptors could identify signatures of past pathogen exposure. A later genetic analysis used genome-wide SNP genotypes for about 60% of the roughly 700 donors, treating that subset as a discovery cohort. Because of strong linkage in the cohort, five DR-DQ haplotypes were treated as single units for association and clustering. Among about 400 genotyped donors of the cohort, an average of approximately 240,000 unique TCR beta nucleotide sequences was sequenced per donor, of which about 20% were non-productive. In a later analysis, previously published TCR beta repertoires from roughly 710 donors were re-analyzed and high-resolution HLA genotyping was added so that TCR occurrence patterns could be studied. An early release that covered 500 to 800 HLA-typed donors contained about 290 gigabases of sequencing data and roughly 84 million unique TCR sequences. Both class I and class II loci were covered by HLA typing, at four-digit resolution. Of the 398 genotyped donors, 70% to 90% were placed in the genetic ancestry cluster associated with self-reported Caucasian donors. High-throughput TCR immunosequencing, statistical association of individual TCRs with disease status, and machine learning were combined to predict cytomegalovirus infection status. All discovery cohort repertoires had been generated using a single sequencing platform. Alongside the repertoire data, information on donor age, sex, ethnicity and CMV serostatus was compiled. Rather than drawing on any new phenotypic data, the later analysis identified candidate immune exposures from TCR beta sequences and the way those sequences occurred across donors. Besides the first cohort of 666 subjects, a separate validation cohort made up of 120 different subjects was used. The investigation overall reported the following: Some IMGT-functional V segments, including TRBV6-2 and TRBV6-3, could not be told apart with the 87-base-pair reads, so those segments were excluded. The classifier was reported to diagnose cytomegalovirus status with high specificity and sensitivity in both the original and validation cohorts. Linkage disequilibrium might explain the correlated functional status among segregating V segments, but an unknown experimental factor could not be excluded. V-gene and J-gene trimming of TCR beta chains was associated with a missense DCLRE1C variant in a later genetic analysis, and the association was replicated in an independent cohort. The cohort was sequenced for TCR beta chains only, and without alpha or paired-chain data the features that could be detected were limited. Because HLA typing was unavailable for some donors at each locus, only the typed subset was used in association tests. In a later analysis, TCR association rates were found to vary across HLA loci, with the most associated TCRs seen for DRB1 alleles and the fewest for HLA-C alleles. CMV serostatus was the only immune exposure information available for the cohort. A few of the identified cytomegalovirus-associated TCR beta chains were confirmed in vitro to be specific for cytomegalovirus antigens. In a later analysis, around 17,000 TCR beta sequences were associated with specific HLA alleles at a false discovery rate of 0.05. Because counts were too low, approximately 18 rarely observed V segments, including chromosome 9 orphons, were excluded from the earlier analysis of 500 to 700 of the donors. In a later genetic analysis, fewer N-insertions in productive TCRs were reported among donors in an Asian-associated ancestry cluster than the roughly 700-donor mean. Most TCR sequences were seen in very few donors, while some public TCRs were found in many individuals. A further reported finding was that TCR beta sequences accurately predicted the HLA-A and HLA-B alleles for most subjects in the first cohort. Sequencing depth was assumed to be roughly uniform across donors in the presence/absence analyses, though that assumption may not hold. It was suggested by the authors that the approach could potentially be generalized to other disease states and immunological phenotypes. The study gave a list of around 170 TCR beta chains associated with cytomegalovirus. A later analysis found that HLA-associated TCR beta chains were more clonally expanded and had lower generation probabilities than equally common non-associated chains. Broadly in line with IMGT annotations, most TCR beta V segments showed up in productive rearrangements about 87% or about 30% of the time in an earlier analysis of around 550 of the donors. When HLA alleles, especially DR and DQ, strongly co-occurred, TCR associations were difficult to assign to individual alleles. Several of the top co-occurrence clusters appeared to be linked to parvovirus B19, influenza, CMV and Epstein-Barr virus, according to a later analysis. According to a later analysis, most CMV-associated TCR beta chains appeared to be HLA-restricted, and the HLA associations seemed to be driven largely by CMV exposure. A group of highly shared sequence variants was considered likely to be a technical artifact of the sequencing pipeline.

Receptor libraries were prepared by the immunoSEQ multiplex PCR assay. For the multiplex PCR, a mixture combining 60 forward primers for TCR Vbeta segments and 13 reverse primers for TCR Jbeta segments was used. The CDR3 region of rearranged TCR beta genes was amplified from genomic DNA with a multiplex PCR assay. The amplified TCR beta libraries were sequenced on the Illumina HiSeq System as 87-base-pair reads. In the authors' own workflow: A later analysis counted tens of millions of unique TCR beta chains across the 670 or so repertoires, and approximately 11 million of these chains were shared by at least two donors. Raw reads were error-corrected and collapsed into unique sequences with a nearest-neighbor algorithm that merged closely related sequences to remove PCR and sequencing errors. V, D and J gene segments were assigned by aligning CDR3 sequences to IMGT reference sequences. For a sequence to be retained, a match of at least six nucleotides was required to both a V gene segment and a J gene segment. Rearrangements were classified as productive when the CDR3 lacked stop codons and remained in frame with V and J, and all other rearrangements were classified as non-productive. CDR3 was defined by IMGT convention, running from the second conserved V-encoded cysteine to the conserved J-encoded phenylalanine. Sequences without an unambiguous match to a single V gene segment were excluded from the earlier analysis of about 630 of the donors. An earlier analysis of around 600 of the donors classified V segments as functional when productive rearrangements were above 56.7% and as segregating when the standard deviation between donors was above 5%. A statistical classification framework was developed to diagnose cytomegalovirus status using the catalog of TCR beta chain sequences. In a later analysis, TCR nucleotide sequences were compared against IMGT/GENE-DB human TR gene sequences so that V and J genes could be assigned. A later analysis assigned CDR3 sequences and most-parsimonious VDJ recombination scenarios with the TCRdist pipeline. In a later analysis, each TCR beta chain was defined by its CDR3 amino acid sequence together with its V-gene family, and reads lacking a unique V-gene family were excluded. As a way to deal with suspected cross-contamination and a sequencing artifact, a later analysis dropped hundreds of nucleotide sequences that were highly shared and had low generation probability. In a later analysis, a clonal expansion index was calculated for each public chain from normalized within-repertoire ranks of inferred template counts. In a later analysis, generation probabilities were computed using a VDJ recombination model fitted to out-of-frame rearrangements, and the results were checked against IGoR. In a later analysis, TCR-TCR, TCR-HLA and TCR-CMV co-occurrence was scored with hypergeometric tests, and a repertoire-size bias correction was applied to TCR pairs. False discovery rates were estimated in a later analysis by permuting HLA or CMV assignments 20 times. In a later analysis, co-occurring TCRs were grouped using DBSCAN, with TCRdist sequence similarity added in when clustering inside HLA-allele-positive subsets. Repertoires with fewer than 30,000 or more than 120,000 public chains, plus five repertoires with anomalous nucleotide sharing, were excluded from co-occurrence clustering. This immuneACCESS table, as held by TCRdb, lists in-frame sequences with V and J called but not all clones. Of the missing ones, under half trace to an unresolved V gene in checked studies; the others have no known cause. V and J calls and clone size are those listed in that table; D and trimming were worked out from the DNA. In all, the sample holds 110,000 or so clones, and around 15% of those were seen once. Roughly 0.89% of the sample belongs to the ten largest clones.

The CDR1 and CDR2 encoded by the germline V gene are SGHRS and YFSETQ. Reading from cysteine to phenylalanine, the CDR3 counts 17 amino acids. Only CDR3 DNA remains: 51 bases, in frame from the first base. V loses 0 bases of germline sequence and J loses 1 base, and the interval between the two ends is 13 bases. In total, approximately 690 healthy bone marrow donors made up the cohort. At the time of sampling, every cohort member was nominally healthy, though immune exposures that went unrecorded were likely present. The donor was CMV seronegative and was included in the group of 352 seronegative cohort members. A peripheral blood sample was collected from each donor, and TCR beta sequencing was performed on peripheral blood mononuclear cells. Genomic DNA was extracted from the blood cell samples with the Qiagen DNeasy Blood Extraction Kit.

The sequencing sample was made of PBMCs. Recombination linked TRBV5-1 to TRBJ2-2; matching of 6 bases hints at TRBD2 as the D gene. The sequence was collected from a female donor in good health and CMV-seronegative. Here is the DNA: TGCGCCAGCAGCTTGGCAGGGACTTTAGAGAACACCGGGGAGCTGTTTTTT. This gives the protein CASSLAGTLENTGELFF.